Below, 27 T cell receptor beta chains from the same sample are listed, as sequenced in a study of cytomegalovirus exposure and HLA in healthy donors. The PCR employed 60 Vbeta primers together with 13 Jbeta primers. Method: immunoSEQ multiplex PCR; TCRdb's copy keeps in-frame clones and lacks some. The table has about 76,000 clones, 79% seen once. Sequenced material: PBMCs. Receptors originate from a man aged 25 to 45 in good health and CMV-seronegative.

V gene TRBV1 combines with J gene TRBJ2-4; no check of the table's D call, TRBD2, against the DNA was made. TRBV1 counts as a pseudogene. This CDR3 is built from 13 residues. The CDR3, as DNA: TGCACCAGCAGCCTCGGGAGCAAAAACATTCAGTACTTC. Translation gives CTSSLGSKNIQYF.

This chain joins TRBV4-1 and TRBJ1-4, with TRBD1 as a possible D gene (5 bases). V gave up 4 bases and J gave up 6 bases, with 15 bases separating them. The CDR3 is 15 residues long. Germline CDR1 MGHRA, CDR2 YSYEKL. This CDR3 is CASSPTFGGYEKLFF. As DNA, the CDR3 is TGCGCCAGCAGCCCCACCTTCGGGGGGTATGAAAAACTGTTTTTT.

In its sample, this clone was seen a few times. This chain links TRBV19 with TRBJ2-5, with 7 bases that match TRBD1. The length of the CDR3 is 13 residues. With 8 bases clipped from V and 5 bases from J, the junction kept 8 bases outside the gene matches. Germline lookup yields CDR1 LNHDA and CDR2 SQIVND (reference sequence). The CDR3 region has the DNA TGTGCCAGTTCAAGGGGGCGGTGGGAGACCCAGTACTTC. Translation: CASSRGRWETQYF.

This clone was seen more than once but under ten times. The genes are TRBV29-1 and TRBJ2-5, with 7 bases lining up with TRBD2. The V gene end was trimmed by 4 bases and the J gene end by 4 bases; junction bases not matched to a gene: 3. Per germline, CDR1 SQVTM and CDR2 ANQGSEA. The CDR3 totals 12 residues. As DNA, the CDR3 is TGCAGCGTTGGGGGGAGGGGAGAGACCCAGTACTTC. It encodes CSVGGRGETQYF.

The chain uses TRBV6-6 and TRBJ1-2; D gene uncertain. The germline V gene encodes CDR1 MNHNY and CDR2 SVGAGI (reference sequence). The V and J ends lost 6 bases and 2 bases respectively, with 10 bases between them. This CDR3 is 13 amino acids long. The CDR3 loop reads CASSPVENYGYTF. The CDR3 DNA reads as TGTGCCAGCAGCCCGGTAGAGAACTATGGCTACACCTTC.

The chain uses TRBV9 and TRBJ1-1; D is unclear. CDR1 is SGDLS and CDR2 is YYNGEE in the germline V gene. The V end lost 0 bases, the J end lost 7 bases, and 10 bases lay between the germline ends. This CDR3 has 13 amino acids. The CDR3 sequence: CASSVGLGSEAFF. DNA of the CDR3: TGTGCCAGCAGCGTAGGGCTAGGGAGTGAAGCTTTCTTT.

A note on this clone: Relative to the germline gene, one junction end is altered; a read error may explain this. The genes are TRBV28 and TRBJ1-1, with D possibly matching TRBD1 (5 bases). The CDR3 consists of 16 residues. CDR1 and CDR2 (germline): MDHEN, SYDVKM. The CDR3 spells CARSSRQIGLNTEAFF. The CDR3 coding sequence is TGTGCCCGCAGTTCCCGACAGATTGGATTGAACACTGAAGCTTTCTTT.

CDR3 protein: CASSSAGTGPGETQYF. CDR3 DNA sequence: TGTGCCAGCAGCTCCGCCGGGACAGGGCCGGGGGAGACCCAGTACTTC. The V call is TRBV7-3, the J call TRBJ2-5; 9 positions match TRBD1. V lost 4 bases to trimming and J lost 5 bases; unmatched junction nucleotides: 11. There are 16 residues in the CDR3. In germline, CDR1 is SGHTA, CDR2 FQGTGA. The variable domain in full, completed from reference TRBV7-3 and TRBJ2-5, reads GAGVSQTPSNKVTEKGKYVELRCDPISGHTALYWYRQSLGQGPEFLIYFQGTGAADDSGLPNDRFFAVRPEGSVSTLKIQRTERGDSAVYLCASSSAGTGPGETQYFGPGTRLLVL.

V gene TRBV5-6 combines with J gene TRBJ2-3; D may be TRBD1 (6 bases). Trimming cost V 2 bases and J 8 bases, with 6 bases left between them. Germline V lookup: CDR1 SGHDT, CDR2 YYEEEE. This CDR3 is 11 amino acids long. CDR3 nucleotides: TGTGCCAGCAGCTTAGGGGGTACGCAGTATTTT. This translates into CASSLGGTQYF. Together with reference TRBV5-6 and TRBJ2-3, the CDR3 gives the full variable domain: DAGVTQSPTHLIKTRGQQVTLRCSPKSGHDTVSWYQQALGQGPQFIFQYYEEEERQRGNFPDRFSGHQFPNYSSELNVNALLLGDSALYLCASSLGGTQYFGPGTRLTVL.

The chain recombines TRBV19 with TRBJ2-5; D might be TRBD2 (6 bases). Trimming removed 1 base at V and 0 bases at J, with 9 bases between. Germline V gene data show CDR1 as LNHDA and CDR2 as SQIVND (reference sequence). This CDR3 is built from 15 residues. The CDR3 region has the DNA TGTGCCAGTAGTATAGGGAGGGGAAACCAAGAGACCCAGTACTTC. Residues: CASSIGRGNQETQYF.

This clone appeared a single time. The chain has TRBV6-5 and TRBJ2-7, with 8 positions matching TRBD2. J lost 3 bases, V lost 4 bases, and 8 bases had no gene match. The CDR3 contains 15 residues. CDR1 and CDR2 (germline): MNHEY, SVGAGI. In nucleotides, the CDR3 is TGTGCCAGCAGTTCCTCCTACGCGGGAGGCTACGAGCAGTACTTC. The encoded protein is CASSSSYAGGYEQYF.

This chain connects TRBV13 to TRBJ2-1; 8 nucleotides agree with TRBD2. With V trimmed by 5 bases and J by 0 bases, 3 bases remained unmatched. Germline V gene lookup returns CDR1 PRHDT and CDR2 FYEKMQ (reference sequence). The CDR3 consists of 15 residues. This CDR3 is CASSASGGSYNEQFF. The CDR3 bases are TGTGCCAGCAGCGCGAGCGGGGGCTCCTACAATGAGCAGTTCTTC.

V and J are TRBV2 and TRBJ1-5; TRBD1 is a possible D gene (5 bases). V gave up 6 bases and J gave up 4 bases, with 13 bases separating them. The CDR3 is made up of 14 amino acids. Per germline, CDR1 SNHLY and CDR2 FYNNEI. The CDR3 reads CASRDRRGNQPQHF. The CDR3 nucleotides read TGTGCCAGCAGAGACCGGAGGGGAAATCAGCCCCAGCATTTT.

The chain uses TRBV19 and TRBJ2-2; TRBD1 might be the D (6 bases). The CDR3 loop spans 14 amino acids. V lost 4 bases and J lost 7, with 13 bases in between. CDR1 LNHDA and CDR2 SQIVND come from the germline V gene (reference sequence). The CDR3 is CASSTTGFNGELFF. The CDR3 bases are TGTGCCAGTAGTACCACAGGGTTTAACGGGGAGCTGTTTTTT.

The rearrangement uses TRBV5-1 and TRBJ1-2, with D tentatively TRBD1 (5 bases). The CDR3 has 13 amino acids. Germline lookup yields CDR1 SGHRS and CDR2 YFSETQ. Trimming removed 6 bases from V and 2 bases from J, with 11 bases in between. CDR3 sequence (DNA): TGCGCCAGCAATGGAGGGGCCAACTATGGCTACACCTTC. Protein product: CASNGGANYGYTF.

The rearrangement links TRBV4-1 to TRBJ2-5; D ambiguous. CDR1 is MGHRA, CDR2 YSYEKL, per germline. V was shortened by 0 bases and J by 4 bases, with 12 bases between the two germline ends. This CDR3 spans 15 amino acids. The CDR3 DNA follows: TGCGCCAGCAGCCAAGAAAGCACCGTCGGAGAGACCCAGTACTTC. Protein sequence: CASSQESTVGETQYF.

With regard to this clone: Compared with germline, one end of the junction differs, possibly owing to a read error. Here the CDR3 reads CPSSLDAGENNEQFF. In DNA form, the CDR3 reads TGCCCCAGCAGCTTGGACGCGGGGGAGAACAATGAGCAGTTCTTC. The V call is TRBV5-1, the J call TRBJ2-1, with 7 bases identical to TRBD2. Per the germline V gene, CDR1 is SGHRS and CDR2 is YFSETQ. This CDR3 has 15 amino acids.

This clone was recorded only once. The chain has TRBV7-2 and TRBJ2-3, with TRBD2 matching over 10 bases. Losses at the gene ends were 1 base for V and 5 bases for J; bases not matched to a gene: 3. This CDR3 contains 15 residues. Germline loops: CDR1 SGHTA, CDR2 FQGNSA. CDR3: CASSLDRLAGDTQYF. CDR3 sequence (DNA): TGTGCCAGCAGCTTAGATAGACTAGCGGGAGATACGCAGTATTTT. Using reference TRBV7-2 and TRBJ2-3 for the parts outside the CDR3, the full variable domain is GAGVSQSPSNKVTEKGKDVELRCDPISGHTALYWYRQSLGQGLEFLIYFQGNSAPDKSGLPSDRFSAERTGGSVSTLTIQRTQQEDSAVYLCASSLDRLAGDTQYFGPGTRLTVL.

V gene TRBV5-4 combines with J gene TRBJ2-3; D not certain. Germline-derived CDR1 and CDR2 are SGHNT and YYREEE (reference sequence). Trimming took 4 bases from V and 5 from J, leaving 11 bases between them. This CDR3 spans 13 amino acids. The DNA for the CDR3 is TGTGCCAGCAGCCCGAGGCCCCAAGATACGCAGTATTTT. It yields the protein CASSPRPQDTQYF.

The CDR3 reads CATSRPGQFSYEQYF. The CDR3 DNA is TGTGCCACCAGCCGTCCAGGACAGTTCTCCTACGAGCAGTACTTC. The rearrangement links TRBV15 to TRBJ2-7, with TRBD1 as a possible D gene (6 bases). V was pared by 5 bases and J by 0 bases, with 14 bases between. Germline V gives CDR1 LNHNV, CDR2 YYDKDF (reference sequence). CDR3 length equals 15 residues.

The J gene is TRBJ1-5, the V gene TRBV2; TRBD1 matches 7 bases. Germline CDR1 reads SNHLY; CDR2 reads FYNNEI. CDR3 length: 13 residues. V shed 8 bases, J shed 5 bases, and the junction held 6 bases outside the gene matches. CDR3 loop: CASSGTDDQPQHF. The DNA for the CDR3 is TGTGCCAGCTCCGGGACAGACGATCAGCCCCAGCATTTT.

The chain links TRBV13 to TRBJ2-3, with 11 bases that match TRBD2. Trimming cost V 5 bases and J 4 bases; bases outside gene matches: 8. The length of the CDR3 is 16 residues. Germline V CDR1 and CDR2: PRHDT, FYEKMQ (reference sequence). The CDR3 DNA follows: TGTGCCAGCAGCCATTTAGCGGGGGGGATCGCAGATACGCAGTATTTT. Its translation is CASSHLAGGIADTQYF.

The V gene is TRBV27, the J gene TRBJ2-3; D unclear. Germline CDR1 and CDR2: MNHEY and SMNVEV (reference sequence). The CDR3 is made up of 15 amino acids. The V gene lost 3 bases and the J gene lost 0 bases, with 10 bases spanning the gap. The CDR3 nucleotides are TGTGCCAGCAGTTTTTTAGCTTCTAGCACAGATACGCAGTATTTT. Its translation is CASSFLASSTDTQYF.

The chain combines TRBV19 with TRBJ1-1; D unresolved. Germline CDR1 LNHDA, CDR2 SQIVND (reference sequence). V lost 3 bases, J lost 1 base, and 12 bases lay in between. This CDR3 is 15 amino acids long. Here the CDR3 reads CASSIFSRSNTEAFF. The CDR3 DNA follows: TGTGCCAGTAGTATTTTTTCCAGATCGAACACTGAAGCTTTCTTT.

The J gene is TRBJ1-2, the V gene TRBV5-6; D remains unclear. The ends were cut back, 1 base at V and 3 bases at J, with 10 bases in the middle. This CDR3 is built from 14 residues. Germline lookup yields CDR1 SGHDT and CDR2 YYEEEE. The CDR3 sequence is CASSLPGSDYGYTF. The CDR3 region has the DNA TGTGCCAGCAGCTTGCCCGGGTCTGACTATGGCTACACCTTC.

This chain joins TRBV7-2 and TRBJ1-3; unclear D gene. CDR3 length equals 14 residues. The germline gives CDR1 SGHTA, CDR2 FQGNSA. V gave up 5 bases and J gave up 2 bases, with 10 bases separating them. For the CDR3, the DNA is TGTGCCAGCAGCCGGGGTGGGGCTGGAAACACCATATATTTT. As protein: CASSRGGAGNTIYF.

This chain connects TRBV7-9 to TRBJ1-2, with no clear D. This CDR3 has 14 amino acids. V was clipped by 1 base and J by 0 bases, with 6 bases between them. Germline V gene sequence: CDR1 SEHNR, CDR2 FQNEAQ (reference sequence). CDR3 DNA sequence: TGTGCCAGCAGCTTAGGAGGAACTAACTATGGCTACACCTTC. This encodes CASSLGGTNYGYTF. The full variable domain, in which reference TRBV7-9 and TRBJ1-2 provide the parts outside the CDR3, is DTGVSQNPRHKITKRGQNVTFRCDPISEHNRLYWYRQTLGQGPEFLTYFQNEAQLEKSRLLSDRFSAERPKGSFSTLEIQRTEQGDSAMYLCASSLGGTNYGYTFGSGTRLTVV.